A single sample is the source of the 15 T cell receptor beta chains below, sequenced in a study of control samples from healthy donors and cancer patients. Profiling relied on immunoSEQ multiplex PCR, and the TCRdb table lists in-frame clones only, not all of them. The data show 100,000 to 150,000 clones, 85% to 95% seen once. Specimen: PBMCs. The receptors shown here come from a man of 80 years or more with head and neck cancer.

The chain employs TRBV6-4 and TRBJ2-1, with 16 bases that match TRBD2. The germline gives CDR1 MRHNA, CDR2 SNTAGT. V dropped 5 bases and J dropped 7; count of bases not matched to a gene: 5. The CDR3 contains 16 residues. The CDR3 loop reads CASSLGTSGGGNEQFF. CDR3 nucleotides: TGTGCCAGCAGTCTCGGGACTAGCGGGGGGGGTAATGAGCAGTTCTTC.

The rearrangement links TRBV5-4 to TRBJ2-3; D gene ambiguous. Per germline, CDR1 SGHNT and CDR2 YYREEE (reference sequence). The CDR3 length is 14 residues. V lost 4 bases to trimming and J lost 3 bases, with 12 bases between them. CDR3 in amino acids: CASSRSFGTDTQYF. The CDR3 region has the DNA TGTGCCAGCAGCCGAAGTTTTGGGACAGATACGCAGTATTTT.

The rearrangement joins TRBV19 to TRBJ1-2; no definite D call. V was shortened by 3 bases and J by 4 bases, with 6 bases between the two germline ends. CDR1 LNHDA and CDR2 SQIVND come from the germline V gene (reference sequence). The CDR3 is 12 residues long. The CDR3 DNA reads TGTGCCAGTAGTATGGCCAGCTATGGCTACACCTTC. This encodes CASSMASYGYTF.

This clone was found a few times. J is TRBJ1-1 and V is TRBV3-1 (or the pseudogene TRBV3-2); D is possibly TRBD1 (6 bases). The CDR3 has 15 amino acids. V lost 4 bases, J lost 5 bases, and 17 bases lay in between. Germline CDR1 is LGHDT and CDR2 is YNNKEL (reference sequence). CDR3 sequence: CASSRGGGVGTEAFF. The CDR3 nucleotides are TGTGCCAGCAGCCGGGGCGGGGGCGTGGGTACTGAAGCTTTCTTT.

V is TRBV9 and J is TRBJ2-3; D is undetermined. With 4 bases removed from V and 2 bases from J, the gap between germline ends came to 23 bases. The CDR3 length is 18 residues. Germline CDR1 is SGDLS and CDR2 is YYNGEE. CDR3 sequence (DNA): TGTGCCAGCAGCCTAGGGATAACGGGCGCGCCGTCCACAGATACGCAGTATTTT. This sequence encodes CASSLGITGAPSTDTQYF.

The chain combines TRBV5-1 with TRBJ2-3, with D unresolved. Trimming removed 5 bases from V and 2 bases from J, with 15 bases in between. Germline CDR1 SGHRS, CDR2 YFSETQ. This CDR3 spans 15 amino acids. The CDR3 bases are TGCGCCAGCAGTCAGGACCAGGCCTCCACAGATACGCAGTATTTT. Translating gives CASSQDQASTDTQYF.

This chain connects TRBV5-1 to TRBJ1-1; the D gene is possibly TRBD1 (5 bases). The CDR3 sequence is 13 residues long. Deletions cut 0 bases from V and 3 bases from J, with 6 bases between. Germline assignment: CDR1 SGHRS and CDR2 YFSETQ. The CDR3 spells CASSLAGDTEAFF. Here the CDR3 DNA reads TGCGCCAGCAGCTTGGCGGGGGACACTGAAGCTTTCTTT.

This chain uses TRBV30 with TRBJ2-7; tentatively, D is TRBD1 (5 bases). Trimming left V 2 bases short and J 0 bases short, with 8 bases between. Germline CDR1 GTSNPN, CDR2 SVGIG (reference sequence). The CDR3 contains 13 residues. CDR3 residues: CAWSRGLSYEQYF. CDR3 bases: TGTGCCTGGAGTAGGGGCCTCTCCTACGAGCAGTACTTC.

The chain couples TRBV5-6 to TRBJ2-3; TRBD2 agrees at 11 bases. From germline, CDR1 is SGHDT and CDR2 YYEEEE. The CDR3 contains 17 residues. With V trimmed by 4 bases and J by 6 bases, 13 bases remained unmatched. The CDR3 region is CASSPLAGGPGEDTQYF. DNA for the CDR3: TGTGCCAGCAGCCCCTTAGCGGGGGGGCCGGGGGAGGATACGCAGTATTTT. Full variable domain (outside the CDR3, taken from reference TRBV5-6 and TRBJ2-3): DAGVTQSPTHLIKTRGQQVTLRCSPKSGHDTVSWYQQALGQGPQFIFQYYEEEERQRGNFPDRFSGHQFPNYSSELNVNALLLGDSALYLCASSPLAGGPGEDTQYFGPGTRLTVL.

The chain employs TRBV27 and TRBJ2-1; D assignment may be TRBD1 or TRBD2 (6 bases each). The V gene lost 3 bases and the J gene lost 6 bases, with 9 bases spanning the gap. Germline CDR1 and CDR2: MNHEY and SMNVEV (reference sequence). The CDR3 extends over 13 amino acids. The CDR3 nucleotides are TGTGCCAGCAGTTTTGAGGGGGGCAATGAGCAGTTCTTC. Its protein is CASSFEGGNEQFF.

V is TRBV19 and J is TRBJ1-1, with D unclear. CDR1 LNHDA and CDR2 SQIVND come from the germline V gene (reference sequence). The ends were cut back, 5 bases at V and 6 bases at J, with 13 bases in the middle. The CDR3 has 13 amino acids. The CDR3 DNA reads TGTGCCAGTAGTTTAATACCGTCCGCTGAAGCTTTCTTT. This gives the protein CASSLIPSAEAFF.

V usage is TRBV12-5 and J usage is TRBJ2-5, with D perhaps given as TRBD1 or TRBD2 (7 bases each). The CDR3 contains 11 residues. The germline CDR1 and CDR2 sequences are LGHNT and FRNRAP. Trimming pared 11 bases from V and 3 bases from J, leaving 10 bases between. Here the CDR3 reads CAPGGEETQYF. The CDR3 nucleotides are TGTGCTCCAGGGGGGGAAGAGACCCAGTACTTC.

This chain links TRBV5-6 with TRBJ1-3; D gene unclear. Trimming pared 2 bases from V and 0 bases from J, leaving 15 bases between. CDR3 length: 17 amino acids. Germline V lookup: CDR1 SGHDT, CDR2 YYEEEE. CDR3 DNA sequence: TGTGCCAGCAGCTTTCATAGGATCTTGAGCTCTGGAAACACCATATATTTT. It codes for CASSFHRILSSGNTIYF. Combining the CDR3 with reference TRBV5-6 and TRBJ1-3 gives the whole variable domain DAGVTQSPTHLIKTRGQQVTLRCSPKSGHDTVSWYQQALGQGPQFIFQYYEEEERQRGNFPDRFSGHQFPNYSSELNVNALLLGDSALYLCASSFHRILSSGNTIYFGEGSWLTVV.

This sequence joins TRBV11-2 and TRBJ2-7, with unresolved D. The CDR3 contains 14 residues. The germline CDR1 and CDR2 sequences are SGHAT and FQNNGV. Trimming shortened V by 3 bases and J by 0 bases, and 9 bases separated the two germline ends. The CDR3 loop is CASSFALASYEQYF. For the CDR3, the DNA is TGTGCCAGCAGCTTCGCTCTCGCCTCCTACGAGCAGTACTTC.

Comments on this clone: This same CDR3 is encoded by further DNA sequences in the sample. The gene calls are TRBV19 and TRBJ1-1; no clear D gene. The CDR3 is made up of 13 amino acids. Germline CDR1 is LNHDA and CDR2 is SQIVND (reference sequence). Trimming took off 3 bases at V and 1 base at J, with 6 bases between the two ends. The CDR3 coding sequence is TGTGCCAGTAGTATTACCGGGAACACTGAAGCTTTCTTT. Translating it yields CASSITGNTEAFF.